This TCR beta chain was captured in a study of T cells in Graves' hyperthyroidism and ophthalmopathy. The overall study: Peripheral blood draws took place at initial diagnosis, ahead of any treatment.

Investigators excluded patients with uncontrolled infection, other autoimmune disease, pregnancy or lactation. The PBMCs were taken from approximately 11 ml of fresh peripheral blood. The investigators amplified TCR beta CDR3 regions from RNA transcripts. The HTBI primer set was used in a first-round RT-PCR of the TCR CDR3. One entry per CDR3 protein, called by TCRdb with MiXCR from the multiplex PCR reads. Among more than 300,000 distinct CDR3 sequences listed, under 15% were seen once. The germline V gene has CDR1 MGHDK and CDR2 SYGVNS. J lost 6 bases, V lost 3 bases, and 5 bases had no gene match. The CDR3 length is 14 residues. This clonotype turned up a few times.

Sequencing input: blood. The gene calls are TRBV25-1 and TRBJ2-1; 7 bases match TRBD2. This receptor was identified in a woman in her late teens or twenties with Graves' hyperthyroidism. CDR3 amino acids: CASSDGGRFNEQFF. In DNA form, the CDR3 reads TGTGCCAGCAGTGACGGCGGGAGATTCAATGAGCAGTTCTTC. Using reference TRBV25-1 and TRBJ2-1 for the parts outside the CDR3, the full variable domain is EADIYQTPRYLVIGTGKKITLECSQTMGHDKMYWYQQDPGMELHLIHYSYGVNSTEKGDLSSESTVSRIRTEHFPLTLESARPSHTSQYLCASSDGGRFNEQFFGPGTRLTVL.